The clone carrying this TCR beta chain occurred a few times. The source of the sample is a study of response to subunit inactivated influenza vaccine. TCRdb reprocessed the RT-PCR reads with MiXCR, giving one entry per CDR3 protein. The sample shows roughly 500,000 distinct CDR3 sequences, 20% to 25% of them seen only once. The CDR3 sequence is 15 residues long. CDR1 ENHRY and CDR2 SYGVKD come from the germline V gene. Trimming removed 5 bases from V and 3 bases from J; junction bases left unmatched: 5. These same records also appear under a second study, on T cells expressing NK-cell markers. That work contributes: TCR beta libraries carry UMIs added by 5'RACE template switching. Seven of eight sequenced donors tested HCMV-seropositive; one tested seronegative. The study found dominant NKG2C+ clonotypes at 1.0-7.0% of CD8+ T cells in several donors. Leadership of the CD3+CD56-NKG2C+ fraction also belonged to these clonotypes in four donors. The study left the HCMV specificity of expanded NKG2C+ T cell clones unresolved.

The clonotype was recovered from a man aged 45-60 years who received an inactivated influenza vaccine. The source was CD4+ T cells sorted from PBMCs, collected 11 to 12 days after vaccination. V usage is TRBV10-3 and J usage is TRBJ2-2, with 8 bases identical to TRBD1. DNA of the CDR3: TGTGCCATCAGTCCCCAGGGGGCGGACACCGGGGAGCTGTTTTTT. Translated, it gives CAISPQGADTGELFF.